The 26 T cell receptor beta chains in this list originate from one sample, sequenced in a study of beta chain features in type 1 diabetes. Expressed TCRB transcripts were sequenced because the isolated RNA had all been reverse transcribed beforehand. Clones were sequenced by immunoSEQ multiplex PCR, and TCRdb holds only the in-frame ones, with some missing. The sample holds under 850,000 clones; about an eighth are singletons and the top ten take 0.022%. Study-level results: Shorter TCRB CDR3s, moderately but significantly so, marked every one of the four CD4+ subsets in Type 1 diabetes patients.

Antigens of these TCRs are unknown. Sequences were obtained from naive CD4+ T cells from blood. Source of these receptors: a young man with type 1 diabetes.

The genes are TRBV28 and TRBJ2-6; perhaps TRBD1 as D (6 bases). V was trimmed by 6 bases and J by 2 bases, leaving 8 bases between them. The CDR3 extends over 14 amino acids. Germline V CDR1 and CDR2: MDHEN, SYDVKM. CDR3: CASRGAAGANVLTF. In nucleotides, the CDR3 is TGTGCCAGCAGGGGGGCCGCTGGGGCCAACGTCCTGACTTTC.

This clone was detected a few times. The genes are TRBV5-1 and TRBJ2-1, with TRBD1 matching 11 bases. The CDR3 runs 14 residues. CDR1 SGHRS and CDR2 YFSETQ come from the germline V gene. V lost 6 bases, J lost 6 bases, and 5 bases stayed unmatched. CDR3 DNA: TGCGCCAGCACTTCCGGGACAGGGGGCAATGAGCAGTTCTTC. Translated: CASTSGTGGNEQFF.

Here the CDR3 reads CASSEATGGAYNEQFF. For the CDR3, the DNA is TGTGCCAGCAGTGAAGCGACAGGGGGAGCCTACAATGAGCAGTTCTTC. The rearrangement links TRBV6-1 to TRBJ2-1, with 9 bases fitting TRBD1. Germline V gene sequence: CDR1 MNHNS, CDR2 SASEGT. The CDR3 consists of 16 residues. V gave up 0 bases and J gave up 2 bases; unmatched junction bases: 2.

This clone was recorded a few times. The chain is built from TRBV27 and TRBJ2-5; 8 positions agree with TRBD2. V was clipped by 4 bases and J by 5 bases; unmatched bases: 6. The CDR3 runs 14 residues. Germline V gene lookup returns CDR1 MNHEY and CDR2 SMNVEV (reference sequence). For the CDR3, the DNA is TGTGCCAGCAGTTCCGGACTAGCCACGGAGACCCAGTACTTC. This encodes CASSSGLATETQYF.

The chain is built from TRBV5-4 and TRBJ2-3; weak D call: TRBD2 (5 bases). Looked up from germline, CDR1 is SGHNT and CDR2 is YYREEE (reference sequence). With 4 bases removed from V and 4 bases from J, the gap between germline ends came to 13 bases. The CDR3 totals 14 residues. This CDR3 is CASSLGLTPDTQYF. The CDR3 DNA is TGTGCCAGCAGCCTCGGACTGACTCCAGATACGCAGTATTTT.

This clone has just a few counts. This sequence joins TRBV28 and TRBJ2-3; weak D call: TRBD1 (5 bases). This CDR3 has 18 amino acids. The V gene lost 8 bases and the J gene lost 0 bases, with 24 bases spanning the gap. The germline V gene has CDR1 MDHEN and CDR2 SYDVKM. This CDR3 reads CASAPPALSWGSTDTQYF. In nucleotides, the CDR3 is TGTGCCAGCGCACCCCCGGCCCTAAGTTGGGGCAGCACAGATACGCAGTATTTT.

This clone has a handful of counts. The rearrangement links TRBV2 to TRBJ2-1; TRBD1 agrees at 10 bases. The CDR3 has 15 amino acids. Germline-derived CDR1 and CDR2 are SNHLY and FYNNEI. Unmatched junction bases numbered 7, after V lost 7 bases and J lost 4 bases. For the CDR3, the DNA is TGTGCCAGCACCTCGGAGGGACAGGGGTACAATGAGCAGTTCTTC. Its protein is CASTSEGQGYNEQFF.

V and J are TRBV4-1 and TRBJ1-2; D ambiguous. The CDR3 is 14 amino acids. The germline gives CDR1 MGHRA, CDR2 YSYEKL. V was cut by 4 bases and J by 2 bases, with 11 bases left in between. DNA for the CDR3: TGCGCCAGCAGCCTTGACTTACTCAACTATGGCTACACCTTC. This encodes CASSLDLLNYGYTF.

This clone was counted only a few times. The V call is TRBV18, the J call TRBJ2-5; D is possibly TRBD2 (5 bases). The CDR3 spans 14 residues. Germline CDR1 KGHSH, CDR2 LQKENI. The V and J ends lost 6 bases and 5 bases respectively, with 16 bases between them. The CDR3 coding sequence is TGTGCCAGCTCCCCATTGACGACGGGGGAGACCCAGTACTTC. This translates into CASSPLTTGETQYF.

This chain links TRBV19 with TRBJ2-2; D is possibly TRBD1 (5 bases). Germline V gives CDR1 LNHDA, CDR2 SQIVND (reference sequence). CDR3 length: 16 amino acids. V shed 4 bases and J shed 1 base, with 13 bases lying between them. In DNA form, the CDR3 reads TGTGCCAGTAGTAGCTCTGACAGCTTGAACACCGGGGAGCTGTTTTTT. It is translated as CASSSSDSLNTGELFF.

The chain recombines TRBV30 with TRBJ2-7, with unresolved D. The length of the CDR3 is 13 residues. Germline values: CDR1 GTSNPN, CDR2 SVGIG (reference sequence). V was pared by 4 bases and J by 0 bases, with 10 bases between. For the CDR3, the DNA is TGTGCCTGGAACCTACGGGCCTCCTACGAGCAGTACTTC. Translated, it gives CAWNLRASYEQYF.

The J gene is TRBJ1-4, the V gene TRBV29-1; D gene unclear. The CDR3 sequence is 13 residues long. Germline V gene sequence: CDR1 SQVTM, CDR2 ANQGSEA. V was shortened by 5 bases and J by 3 bases, with 10 bases between the two germline ends. CDR3 nucleotide sequence: TGCAGCGTTACCAGAAGCTCTAATGAAAAACTGTTTTTT. As protein: CSVTRSSNEKLFF.

Of note for this clone: Other DNA sequences in the sample encode the same CDR3. V gene TRBV27 combines with J gene TRBJ1-2; D call uncertain. The CDR3 totals 13 residues. CDR1 and CDR2 (germline): MNHEY, SMNVEV (reference sequence). V was cut by 5 bases and J by 1 base, with 8 bases left in between. The CDR3 nucleotides are TGTGCCAGCAGTCCCACCCTTAACTATGGCTACACCTTC. This codes for CASSPTLNYGYTF.

With regard to this clone: The same CDR3 arises from other DNA sequences in this sample as well. This rearrangement joins TRBV5-1 to TRBJ2-1, with D possibly TRBD2 on 5 matching bases. The CDR3 covers 14 residues. V lost 0 bases, J lost 4 bases, and 8 bases lay in between. In germline, CDR1 is SGHRS, CDR2 YFSETQ. The CDR3 coding sequence is TGCGCCAGCAGCTTGGTAGGGAGATACAATGAGCAGTTCTTC. Protein product: CASSLVGRYNEQFF.

This clone was picked up a small number of times. This CDR3 is CASRLQGAGETQYF. For the CDR3, the DNA is TGTGCCAGCAGGCTACAGGGGGCTGGGGAGACCCAGTACTTC. V is TRBV11-1 and J is TRBJ2-5; 9 bases map to TRBD1. The V gene's germline CDR1 is SGHAT and CDR2 FQDESV (reference sequence). V lost 6 bases, J lost 5 bases, and 7 bases stayed unmatched. There are 14 residues in the CDR3.

The V call is TRBV5-4, the J call TRBJ2-2; TRBD2 is a possible D gene (6 bases). Germline V gives CDR1 SGHNT, CDR2 YYREEE (reference sequence). V gave up 7 bases and J gave up 4 bases, with 17 bases separating them. The CDR3 spans 15 residues. The CDR3 region is CASHPEGEATGELFF. CDR3 coding DNA: TGTGCCAGCCATCCGGAAGGGGAGGCCACCGGGGAGCTGTTTTTT. Full variable domain (outside the CDR3, taken from reference TRBV5-4 and TRBJ2-2): ETGVTQSPTHLIKTRGQQVTLRCSSQSGHNTVSWYQQALGQGPQFIFQYYREEENGRGNFPPRFSGLQFPNYSSELNVNALELDDSALYLCASHPEGEATGELFFGEGSRLTVL.

This chain connects TRBV14 to TRBJ1-1; the D is unclear. CDR3 length: 11 amino acids. Germline CDR1 is SGHDN and CDR2 is FVKESK. Trimming shortened V by 7 bases and J by 1 base, and 4 bases separated the two germline ends. As DNA, the CDR3 is TGTGCCAGCACCGGGAACACTGAAGCTTTCTTT. This gives the protein CASTGNTEAFF.

This clone was counted a few times. The genes are TRBV30 and TRBJ1-2; D gene ambiguous. The V gene's germline CDR1 is GTSNPN and CDR2 SVGIG (reference sequence). Trimming shortened V by 2 bases and J by 7 bases, and 14 bases separated the two germline ends. The CDR3 consists of 13 residues. Here the CDR3 DNA reads TGTGCCTGGAGTTTTCGGGCCCTCGGTGGCTACACCTTC. Protein sequence: CAWSFRALGGYTF.

J is TRBJ2-7 and V is TRBV7-9; tentatively, D is TRBD1 (5 bases). The CDR3 has 13 amino acids. Trimming stripped 5 bases from V and 7 bases from J, with 15 bases between. The germline V gene encodes CDR1 SEHNR and CDR2 FQNEAQ (reference sequence). Here the CDR3 reads CASSPGTGREQYF. The CDR3 region has the DNA TGTGCCAGCAGCCCGGGCACAGGTCGGGAGCAGTACTTC.

This chain joins TRBV6-1 and TRBJ2-7, with D unclear. CDR3 length equals 14 residues. Germline lookup yields CDR1 MNHNS and CDR2 SASEGT. V shed 4 bases and J shed 0 bases, with 10 bases lying between them. The CDR3 nucleotides are TGTGCCAGCAGTGCCCGTCCAACCTCCTACGAGCAGTACTTC. Its translation is CASSARPTSYEQYF.

The chain uses TRBV29-1 and TRBJ2-1, with unresolved D. Germline V gene lookup returns CDR1 SQVTM and CDR2 ANQGSEA. The length of the CDR3 is 13 residues. V lost 1 base, J lost 4 bases, and 8 bases lay in between. The CDR3 DNA sequence: TGCAGCGTTGAAGGAGCGACTTACAATGAGCAGTTCTTC. The encoded protein is CSVEGATYNEQFF.

This clone appeared a few times. The chain is built from TRBV30 and TRBJ2-5, with 13 bases fitting TRBD2. The V gene end was trimmed by 3 bases and the J gene end by 4 bases; junction bases not matched to a gene: 2. There are 14 residues in the CDR3. Germline V gives CDR1 GTSNPN, CDR2 SVGIG (reference sequence). DNA for the CDR3: TGTGCCTGGAGGGGACTAGCGGGGATAGAGACCCAGTACTTC. Translated, it gives CAWRGLAGIETQYF.

The CDR3 nucleotides read TGCGCCAGCAGCCAAGGGCCCGGGACTAGCGGGGGGGCTAGCCGGGAGCTGTTTTTT. Translated, it gives CASSQGPGTSGGASRELFF. The chain uses TRBV4-1 and TRBJ2-2, with TRBD2 matching over 16 bases. CDR3 size: 19 residues. After removal of 1 base from V and 9 bases from J, the junction contained 11 bases not matched to a gene. The germline V gene has CDR1 MGHRA and CDR2 YSYEKL.

This clone has a handful of counts. The genes are TRBV5-4 and TRBJ1-1; tentatively, D is TRBD1 (6 bases). V lost 4 bases to trimming and J lost 6 bases, with 22 bases between them. Germline V lookup: CDR1 SGHNT, CDR2 YYREEE (reference sequence). This CDR3 region has 16 residues. The CDR3: CASSPSLQGAGPEAFF. In DNA, the CDR3 is TGTGCCAGCAGCCCATCCTTACAGGGTGCGGGCCCTGAAGCTTTCTTT.

This clone came up a few times. The V gene is TRBV7-2, the J gene TRBJ2-7; TRBD2 matches at 13 bases. The J segment lost 7 bases and the V segment lost 5 bases, leaving 14 bases of the junction unmatched. CDR3 size: 17 residues. Germline lookup yields CDR1 SGHTA and CDR2 FQGNSA. In DNA form, the CDR3 reads TGTGCCAGCAGCCCAGATGGACTAGCGGGGGCCCTTGGGGAGCAGTACTTC. Amino acids: CASSPDGLAGALGEQYF.

This chain links TRBV6-5 with TRBJ2-7; D gene ambiguous. There are 14 residues in the CDR3. CDR1 is MNHEY, CDR2 SVGAGI, per germline. The germline V and J ends were trimmed by 0 bases and 2 bases, with 8 bases remaining between them. The CDR3 spells CASSYSGNPYEQYF. The CDR3 coding sequence is TGTGCCAGCAGTTACTCAGGGAACCCCTACGAGCAGTACTTC.